Here is one T cell receptor beta chain with its context. Regarding time point: after dendritic cell vaccination, including at tumor progression/relapse. Fresh-frozen tumor tissue and more than two years of survival data were available for all. TCRB CDR3 was amplified from 2 ug genomic DNA or less. Amplification used 60 V beta primers and 13 J beta primers. Assay used: immunoSEQ multiplex PCR; TCRdb lists only in-frame clones, some missing. The table includes 98,000 or so clones, around 80% detected once. This entry is derived from a study of glioma-infiltrating T cells after dendritic cell vaccination. About the research overall: Patients received three intradermal dendritic cell vaccine injections at biweekly intervals.

V lost 4 bases and J 0 bases, leaving 9 bases between the germline ends. Germline loops: CDR1 LGHNA, CDR2 YNFKEQ. The CDR3 is 15 amino acids. This sequence originates from a human donor with glioblastoma. The V call is TRBV4-2, the J call TRBJ2-2; tentative D call: TRBD1 (6 bases). The input for sequencing was blood, taken after dendritic cell vaccination. CDR3 nucleotides: TGTGCCAGCAGCCCGCAGGGGACGAACACCGGGGAGCTGTTTTTT. Translated: CASSPQGTNTGELFF.